This TCR beta chain was retrieved from a study of CD8 T cells in ankylosing spondylitis. Study-level findings and limits: Certain motif variants had earlier been reported in reactive arthritis synovial fluid and blood. Clones linked with disease were CD8+ and fairly uncommon in the peripheral blood. Reports say disease-linked clones showed up significantly more in matched ankylosing spondylitis synovial fluid. A TCR beta motif of several highly homologous variants seemed to mark ankylosing spondylitis blood.

For TCR beta, libraries came from quantitative 5'-RACE with molecular barcodes. TCRdb recomputed calls from the 5' RACE reads with MiXCR, one row per CDR3 protein. The table records about 800,000 distinct CDR3 sequences, roughly 12% of them present only once. A note on this clonotype: Antigen unknown.

The receptor was isolated from a male donor with ankylosing spondylitis. The sequenced sample was blood, either unsorted or a sorted T cell fraction (not recorded which).

Here the CDR3 reads CASSLEGQVGTEAFF. For the CDR3, the DNA is TGTGCCAGCAGCTTAGAAGGACAGGTGGGCACTGAAGCTTTCTTT. The genes are TRBV7-9 and TRBJ1-1; 7 bases are a match to TRBD1. The V gene end was trimmed by 1 base and the J gene end by 4 bases; junction bases not matched to a gene: 6. The V gene's germline CDR1 is SEHNR and CDR2 FQNEAQ (reference sequence). This CDR3 has 15 amino acids.